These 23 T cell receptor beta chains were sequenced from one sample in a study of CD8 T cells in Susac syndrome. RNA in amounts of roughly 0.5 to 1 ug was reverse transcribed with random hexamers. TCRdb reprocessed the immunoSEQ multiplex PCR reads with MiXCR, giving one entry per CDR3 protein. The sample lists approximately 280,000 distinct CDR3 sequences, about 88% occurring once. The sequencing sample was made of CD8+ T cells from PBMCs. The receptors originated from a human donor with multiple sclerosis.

The CDR3 spells CASMPGGENTEAFF. In nucleotides, the CDR3 is TGTGCCAGCATGCCAGGGGGCGAAAACACTGAAGCTTTCTTT. The chain uses TRBV9 and TRBJ1-1, with 8 positions matching TRBD1. Germline CDR1 SGDLS, CDR2 YYNGEE. Trimming at V came to 6 bases and at J to 2 bases, leaving 6 bases not matched to a gene. CDR3 length: 14 amino acids.

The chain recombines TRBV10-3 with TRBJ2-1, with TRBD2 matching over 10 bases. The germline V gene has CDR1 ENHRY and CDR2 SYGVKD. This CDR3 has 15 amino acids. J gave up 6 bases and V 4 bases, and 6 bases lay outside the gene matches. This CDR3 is CAISATSGAFNEQFF. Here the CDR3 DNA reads TGTGCCATCAGTGCTACTAGCGGGGCTTTCAATGAGCAGTTCTTC.

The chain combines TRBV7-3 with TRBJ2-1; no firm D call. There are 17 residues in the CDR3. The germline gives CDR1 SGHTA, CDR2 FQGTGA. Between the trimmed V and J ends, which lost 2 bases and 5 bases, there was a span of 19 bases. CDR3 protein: CASSLVGWSVSHNEQFF. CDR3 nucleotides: TGTGCCAGCAGCTTAGTTGGGTGGAGCGTTTCCCACAATGAGCAGTTCTTC.

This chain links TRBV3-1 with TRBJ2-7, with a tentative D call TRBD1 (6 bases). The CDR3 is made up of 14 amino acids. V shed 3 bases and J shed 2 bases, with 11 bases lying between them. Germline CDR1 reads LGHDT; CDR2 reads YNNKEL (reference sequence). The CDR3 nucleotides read TGTGCCAGCAGCCATGTCAGGGGCGCCTACGAGCAGTACTTC. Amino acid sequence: CASSHVRGAYEQYF.

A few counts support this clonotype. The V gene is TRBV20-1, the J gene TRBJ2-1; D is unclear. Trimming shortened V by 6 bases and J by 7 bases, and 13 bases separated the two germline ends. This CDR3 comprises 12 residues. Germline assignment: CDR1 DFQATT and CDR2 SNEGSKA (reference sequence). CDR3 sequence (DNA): TGCAGTGCCTTGGACGGCCGGAATGAGCAGTTCTTC. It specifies CSALDGRNEQFF.

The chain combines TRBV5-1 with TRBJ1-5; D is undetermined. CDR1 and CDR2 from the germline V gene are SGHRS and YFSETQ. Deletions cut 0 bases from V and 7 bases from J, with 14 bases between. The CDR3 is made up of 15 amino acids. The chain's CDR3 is CASSLEGGLSQPQHF. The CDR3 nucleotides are TGCGCCAGCAGCTTGGAGGGAGGACTGTCGCAGCCCCAGCATTTT.

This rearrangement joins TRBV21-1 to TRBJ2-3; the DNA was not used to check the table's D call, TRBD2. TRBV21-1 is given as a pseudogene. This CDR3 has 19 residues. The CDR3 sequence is CASSKLTSGRAGGTDTQYF. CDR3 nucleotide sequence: TGTGCCAGCAGCAAATTGACCAGCGGGAGGGCAGGAGGCACAGATACGCAGTATTTT.

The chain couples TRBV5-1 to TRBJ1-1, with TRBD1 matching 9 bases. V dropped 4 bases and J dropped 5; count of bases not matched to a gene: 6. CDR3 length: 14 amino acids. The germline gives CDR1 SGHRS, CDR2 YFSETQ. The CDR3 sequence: CASSPQGARTEAFF. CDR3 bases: TGCGCCAGCAGCCCACAGGGGGCGAGGACTGAAGCTTTCTTT.

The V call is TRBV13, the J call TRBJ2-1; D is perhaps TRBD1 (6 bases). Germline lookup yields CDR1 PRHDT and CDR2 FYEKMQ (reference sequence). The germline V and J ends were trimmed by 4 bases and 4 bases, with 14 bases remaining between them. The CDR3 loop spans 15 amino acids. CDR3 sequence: CASSSQGRGYNEQFF. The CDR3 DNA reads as TGTGCCAGCAGCTCACAGGGTAGAGGATACAATGAGCAGTTCTTC.

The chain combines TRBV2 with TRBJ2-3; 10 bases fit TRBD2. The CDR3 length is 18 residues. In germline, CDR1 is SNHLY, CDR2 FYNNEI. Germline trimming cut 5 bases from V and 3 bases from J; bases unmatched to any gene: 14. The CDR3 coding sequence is TGTGCCAGCAGTTCCGTCTATGGGAGGACTAGCGGTACAGATACGCAGTATTTT. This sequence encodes CASSSVYGRTSGTDTQYF.

The CDR3 DNA reads as TGTGCCAGCAGCTTAGAAGGCAGGGACTACAATGAGCAGTTCTTC. Encoded protein: CASSLEGRDYNEQFF. The J gene is TRBJ2-1, the V gene TRBV7-3; D possibly corresponds to TRBD1 (5 bases). CDR3 length: 15 residues. Germline CDR1 SGHTA, CDR2 FQGTGA. V lost 2 bases and J lost 3, with 11 bases in between. Drawing the rest from reference TRBV7-3 and TRBJ2-1, the complete variable domain is GAGVSQTPSNKVTEKGKYVELRCDPISGHTALYWYRQSLGQGPEFLIYFQGTGAADDSGLPNDRFFAVRPEGSVSTLKIQRTERGDSAVYLCASSLEGRDYNEQFFGPGTRLTVL.

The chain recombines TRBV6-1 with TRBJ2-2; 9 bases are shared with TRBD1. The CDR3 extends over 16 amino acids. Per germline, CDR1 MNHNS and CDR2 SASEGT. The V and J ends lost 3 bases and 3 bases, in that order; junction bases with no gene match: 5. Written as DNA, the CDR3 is TGTGCCAGCAGTGACTTTTGGACAGGGGACACCGGGGAGCTGTTTTTT. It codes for CASSDFWTGDTGELFF.

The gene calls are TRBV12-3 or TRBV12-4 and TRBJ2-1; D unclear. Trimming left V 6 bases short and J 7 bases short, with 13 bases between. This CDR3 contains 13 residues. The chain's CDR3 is CASRPAWANEQFF. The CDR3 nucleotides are TGTGCCAGCAGGCCCGCGTGGGCTAATGAGCAGTTCTTC.

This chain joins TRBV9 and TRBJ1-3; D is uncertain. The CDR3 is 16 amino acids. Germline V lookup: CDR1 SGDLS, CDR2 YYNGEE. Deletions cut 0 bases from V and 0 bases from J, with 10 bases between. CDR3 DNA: TGTGCCAGCAGCGTAGGAGGGTCAGTCTCTGGAAACACCATATATTTT. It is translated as CASSVGGSVSGNTIYF.

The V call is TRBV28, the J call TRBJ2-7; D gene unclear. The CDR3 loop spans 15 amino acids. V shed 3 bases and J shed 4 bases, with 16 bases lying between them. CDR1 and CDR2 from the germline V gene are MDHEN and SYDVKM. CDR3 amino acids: CASSFSATPPYEQYF. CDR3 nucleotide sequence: TGTGCCAGCAGTTTCTCTGCGACGCCACCTTACGAGCAGTACTTC.

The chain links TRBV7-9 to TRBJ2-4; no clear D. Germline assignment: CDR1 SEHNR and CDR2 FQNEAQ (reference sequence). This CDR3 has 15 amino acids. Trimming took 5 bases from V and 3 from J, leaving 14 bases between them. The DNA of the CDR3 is TGTGCCAGCAGCCCCCCGCTGCAGCACAAAAACATTCAGTACTTC. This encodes CASSPPLQHKNIQYF. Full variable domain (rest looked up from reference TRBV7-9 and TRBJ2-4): DTGVSQNPRHKITKRGQNVTFRCDPISEHNRLYWYRQTLGQGPEFLTYFQNEAQLEKSRLLSDRFSAERPKGSFSTLEIQRTEQGDSAMYLCASSPPLQHKNIQYFGAGTRLSVL.

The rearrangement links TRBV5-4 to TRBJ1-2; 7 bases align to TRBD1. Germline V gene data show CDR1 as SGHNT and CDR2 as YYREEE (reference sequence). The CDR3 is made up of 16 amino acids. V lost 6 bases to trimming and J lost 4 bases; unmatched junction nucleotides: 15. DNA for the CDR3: TGTGCCAGCACCCTTCTTAAGGGGGCGGTGGGCTATGGCTACACCTTC. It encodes CASTLLKGAVGYGYTF.

This CDR3 is CASSYSLRLAGGSYNEQFF. The DNA for the CDR3 is TGTGCCAGCAGTTACTCGTTGCGACTAGCGGGTGGGTCCTACAATGAGCAGTTCTTC. The chain employs TRBV6-5 and TRBJ2-1; 10 bases are shared with TRBD2. Germline CDR1 reads MNHEY; CDR2 reads SVGAGI. V lost 0 bases, J lost 1 base, and 9 bases stayed unmatched. This CDR3 is built from 19 residues.

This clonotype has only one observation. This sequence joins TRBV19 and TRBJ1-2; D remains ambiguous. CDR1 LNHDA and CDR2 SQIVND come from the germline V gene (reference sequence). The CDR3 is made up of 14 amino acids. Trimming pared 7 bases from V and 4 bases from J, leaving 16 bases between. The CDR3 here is CASTDRREIYGYTF. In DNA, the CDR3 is TGTGCCAGTACGGATAGGCGGGAGATCTATGGCTACACCTTC.

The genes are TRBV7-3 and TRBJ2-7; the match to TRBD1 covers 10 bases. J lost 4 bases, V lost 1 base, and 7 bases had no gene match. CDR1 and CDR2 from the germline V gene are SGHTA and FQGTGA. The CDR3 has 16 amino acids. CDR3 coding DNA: TGTGCCAGCAGCTTAAGTGGAGGGACAGGGGAATACGAGCAGTACTTC. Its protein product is CASSLSGGTGEYEQYF.

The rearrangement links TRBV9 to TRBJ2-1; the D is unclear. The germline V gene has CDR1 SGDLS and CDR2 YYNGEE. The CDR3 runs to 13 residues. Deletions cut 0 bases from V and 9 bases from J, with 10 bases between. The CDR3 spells CASSVGGATEQFF. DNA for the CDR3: TGTGCCAGCAGCGTAGGAGGAGCGACTGAGCAGTTCTTC.

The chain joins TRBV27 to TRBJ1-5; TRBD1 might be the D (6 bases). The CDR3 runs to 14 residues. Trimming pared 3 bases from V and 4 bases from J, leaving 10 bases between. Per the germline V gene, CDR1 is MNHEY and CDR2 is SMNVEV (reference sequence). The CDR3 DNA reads TGTGCCAGCAGTTTGGCAAGGGGGAATCAGCCCCAGCATTTT. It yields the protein CASSLARGNQPQHF.

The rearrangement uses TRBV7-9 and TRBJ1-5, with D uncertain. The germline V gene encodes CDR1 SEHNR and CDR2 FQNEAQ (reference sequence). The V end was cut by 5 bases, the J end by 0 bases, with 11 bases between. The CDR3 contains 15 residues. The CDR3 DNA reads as TGTGCCAGCAGCCCCGGTGAGGATAGCAATCAGCCCCAGCATTTT. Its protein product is CASSPGEDSNQPQHF. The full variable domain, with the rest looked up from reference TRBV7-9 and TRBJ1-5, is DTGVSQNPRHKITKRGQNVTFRCDPISEHNRLYWYRQTLGQGPEFLTYFQNEAQLEKSRLLSDRFSAERPKGSFSTLEIQRTEQGDSAMYLCASSPGEDSNQPQHFGDGTRLSIL.